This T cell receptor (beta chain) was recovered during a study of a mutant IDH1 vaccine in newly diagnosed glioma. As for the study in general: Once 4-6 weeks had passed after radiotherapy alone, vaccination started, or it started with temozolomide cycles. Those enrolled had earlier been treated with radiotherapy, temozolomide, or both, mostly both.

Overall study findings and caveats: Of all patients, around 94% showed vaccine-induced immune responses.

TCRdb's copy holds only in-frame clones and misses some; the assay was immunoSEQ multiplex PCR. The data hold tens of thousands of clones, with 80% to 85% observed a single time. The CDR3 runs to 16 residues. V dropped 0 bases and J dropped 7; count of bases not matched to a gene: 10. Germline CDR1 is SGHRS and CDR2 is YFSETQ. In its sample, this clone was seen once. Its antigen is unidentified. Time point in this sample: week 47, end of study. Vaccine doses each comprised 300 ug of mutant IDH1 20-mer peptide, with topical imiquimod. New WHO grade 3 or 4 astrocytomas that were IDH1-mutant and ATRX-lost had been found in donors.

The source is a woman in her fifties or sixties with glioma. V and J are TRBV5-1 and TRBJ1-2; the match to TRBD1 covers 9 bases. Sample: PBMCs, taken from a glioma patient whose treatment included an IDH1 peptide vaccine. The CDR3 reads CASSLGRQGEGGGYTF. CDR3 nucleotides: TGCGCCAGCAGCTTGGGGAGACAGGGGGAAGGAGGTGGCTACACCTTC.